What follows are 22 T cell receptor beta chains derived from one specimen sequenced in a study of breast tumors, draining lymph nodes, adjacent tissues. Axillary draining lymph nodes of breast cancer patients supplied the node samples. MiXCR, run by TCRdb on the multiplex PCR reads, gives a single entry per CDR3 protein. The top ten clones hold about 2.4% of a sample with 70,000 to 95,000 distinct CDR3 sequences, roughly 19% of them seen once. The specimen was axillary lymph node tissue. The source of these receptors is a female donor with breast cancer. Some clones in this sample may be carry-over from other donors' samples.

At least ten counts were recorded for this clonotype. The rearrangement uses TRBV20-1 and TRBJ2-1; D remains unclear. CDR3 length: 13 amino acids. In germline, CDR1 is DFQATT, CDR2 SNEGSKA (reference sequence). The V gene lost 3 bases and the J gene lost 5 bases, with 11 bases spanning the gap. The CDR3 region is CSARVWSDNEQFF. CDR3 sequence (DNA): TGCAGTGCTAGGGTGTGGTCGGACAATGAGCAGTTCTTC.

Turning to this clonotype: This may be a read error: a much more frequent sequence differs by one nucleotide. The chain combines TRBV9 with TRBJ2-5; 10 bases align to TRBD2. The CDR3 loop spans 14 amino acids. Germline assignment: CDR1 SGDLS and CDR2 YYNGEE. The CDR3 here is CACSGGGTEETQYF. The CDR3 DNA is TGTGCCTGCAGCGGGGGGGGGACAGAAGAGACCCAGTACTTC.

This clonotype has ten or more counts. The V and J genes are TRBV4-1 and TRBJ2-5; TRBD2 aligns across 9 bases. The CDR3 has 18 amino acids. Germline CDR1 MGHRA, CDR2 YSYEKL. J gave up 5 bases and V 4 bases, and 17 bases lay outside the gene matches. The DNA of the CDR3 is TGCGCCAGCAGCCTTATTTTAGCGGGAGTGGCCGCGTTCGAGACCCAGTACTTC. Amino acid sequence: CASSLILAGVAAFETQYF.

This clonotype was counted at least ten times. The chain has TRBV24-1 and TRBJ2-2, with 12 bases lining up with TRBD2. The germline CDR1 and CDR2 sequences are KGHDR and SFDVKD. V was clipped by 4 bases and J by 2 bases; unmatched bases: 19. This CDR3 contains 22 residues. The chain's CDR3 is CATSEPVGVLAGGPHNTGELFF. CDR3 coding DNA: TGTGCCACCAGTGAACCGGTAGGGGTTCTAGCGGGAGGGCCACACAACACCGGGGAGCTGTTTTTT.

The chain joins TRBV3-1 to TRBJ2-2, with 9 positions matching TRBD1. The trim removed 4 bases at V and 0 bases at J, leaving 3 bases unmatched. Germline V gene lookup returns CDR1 LGHDT and CDR2 YNNKEL (reference sequence). CDR3 length: 16 amino acids. The CDR3 DNA follows: TGTGCCAGCAGCCTCACAGGGGGCGCGAACACCGGGGAGCTGTTTTTT. It specifies CASSLTGGANTGELFF. Combining the CDR3 with reference TRBV3-1 and TRBJ2-2 gives the whole variable domain DTAVSQTPKYLVTQMGNDKSIKCEQNLGHDTMYWYKQDSKKFLKIMFSYNNKELIINETVPNRFSPKSPDKAHLNLHINSLELGDSAVYFCASSLTGGANTGELFFGEGSRLTVL.

Ten or more counts support this clonotype. The genes are TRBV20-1 and TRBJ2-5; D uncertain. The V gene lost 4 bases and the J gene lost 5 bases, with 8 bases spanning the gap. Germline CDR1 is DFQATT and CDR2 is SNEGSKA (reference sequence). CDR3 size: 11 residues. The CDR3 nucleotides read TGCAGTGCTACCGCGACGGAGACCCAGTACTTC. It is translated as CSATATETQYF.

This clonotype was found many times. The chain links TRBV11-3 to TRBJ2-5; TRBD2 is a possible D gene (7 bases). V gave up 1 base and J gave up 4 bases, with 16 bases separating them. Germline V gene lookup returns CDR1 SGHNT and CDR2 YENEEA. This CDR3 has 16 residues. The CDR3 spells CASSLGTRRDTETQYF. The DNA for the CDR3 is TGTGCCAGCAGCTTAGGGACTAGGCGGGACACAGAGACCCAGTACTTC.

This clonotype was counted ten times or more. This rearrangement joins TRBV19 to TRBJ1-5; D gene uncertain. Germline values: CDR1 LNHDA, CDR2 SQIVND (reference sequence). The CDR3 loop spans 15 amino acids. V was pared by 1 base and J by 4 bases, with 11 bases between. CDR3 sequence reads: CASSIGRRPNQPQHF. The CDR3 DNA is TGTGCCAGTAGTATAGGGCGCAGACCGAATCAGCCCCAGCATTTT.

This clonotype has ten or more counts. CDR3 residues: CASSQQGSGNTIYF. The CDR3 bases are TGTGCCAGCAGCCAACAGGGATCTGGAAACACCATATATTTT. The chain is built from TRBV5-4 and TRBJ1-3; D is perhaps TRBD1 (6 bases). Trimming pared 4 bases from V and 1 base from J, leaving 9 bases between. CDR1 is SGHNT and CDR2 is YYREEE in the germline V gene (reference sequence). The CDR3 covers 14 residues.

Remarks on this clonotype: One base away lies a much larger clone, so this may be a sequencing read error. The CDR3: CASSEEAPGTGELLF. CDR3 sequence (DNA): TGTGCCAGCAGTGAAGAGGCCCCCGGGACCGGGGAGCTGCTTTTT. The rearrangement uses TRBV2 and TRBJ2-2; D could derive from TRBD1 or TRBD2 (5 bases each). The V gene's germline CDR1 is SNHLY and CDR2 FYNNEI. The CDR3 sequence is 15 residues long.

Regarding this clonotype: This may be a read error, as it is one base from a much larger clone. The V and J genes are TRBV20-1 and TRBJ1-5, with TRBD1 identical over 7 bases. The CDR3 runs 14 residues. Germline V lookup: CDR1 DFQATT, CDR2 SNEGSKA (reference sequence). CDR3 residues: CGARPDRSNQPQHF. The CDR3 nucleotides read TGCGGTGCTAGACCGGACAGGAGCAATCAGCCCCAGCATTTT.

This clonotype was recorded many times. The chain couples TRBV28 to TRBJ1-5, with 9 bases aligning to TRBD1. Germline V lookup: CDR1 MDHEN, CDR2 SYDVKM. V shed 8 bases, J shed 7 bases, and the junction held 3 bases outside the gene matches. The length of the CDR3 is 12 residues. CDR3 sequence: CASGQGWQPQHF. CDR3 sequence (DNA): TGTGCCAGCGGACAGGGGTGGCAGCCCCAGCATTTT.

This clonotype has at least ten counts. The chain couples TRBV20-1 to TRBJ1-3; no definite D call. Germline V CDR1 and CDR2: DFQATT, SNEGSKA (reference sequence). The CDR3 is made up of 16 amino acids. V gave up 0 bases and J gave up 0 bases, with 12 bases separating them. The CDR3 DNA sequence: TGCAGTGCTAGAGATGCAGTGAGGGACTCTGGAAACACCATATATTTT. Translation gives CSARDAVRDSGNTIYF.

This clonotype was counted ten times or more. The rearrangement links TRBV4-1 to TRBJ1-2; 8 positions match TRBD1. CDR1 and CDR2 from the germline V gene are MGHRA and YSYEKL. J was trimmed by 0 bases and V by 1 base; bases with no gene match: 7. The CDR3 runs to 17 residues. The CDR3 spells CASSQARMTGANYGYTF. The CDR3 bases are TGCGCCAGCAGCCAAGCGAGGATGACAGGGGCTAACTATGGCTACACCTTC.

This clonotype occurred many times. The gene calls are TRBV12-3 or TRBV12-4 and TRBJ2-1; no clear D. This CDR3 has 11 residues. The V and J ends lost 3 bases and 6 bases respectively, with 3 bases between them. For the CDR3, the DNA is TGTGCCAGCAGTTTCGCCAATGAGCAGTTCTTC. This encodes CASSFANEQFF.

Comments on this clonotype: This may be a read error, as it is one base from a much larger clone. The genes are TRBV6-2 or TRBV6-3 and TRBJ2-7, with D possibly called TRBD1 or TRBD2 (5 bases each). V was shortened by 2 bases and J by 6 bases, with 14 bases between the two germline ends. Per germline, CDR1 MNHEY and CDR2 SVGEGT. This CDR3 comprises 14 residues. The CDR3 bases are TGTGCCAGCAGTTACGTGGGACCAGCCGGCGAGCAGTACTTC. This gives the protein CASSYVGPAGEQYF.

This clonotype occurred many times. V is TRBV7-2 and J is TRBJ1-2; 8 bases line up with TRBD1. The CDR3 extends over 14 amino acids. The trim removed 4 bases at V and 5 bases at J, leaving 6 bases unmatched. The germline CDR1 and CDR2 sequences are SGHTA and FQGNSA. The CDR3 DNA reads as TGTGCCAGCAGCTCCTCAGGGGGCCAGTATGGCTACACCTTC. Translated: CASSSSGGQYGYTF.

This clonotype was counted ten times or more. V usage is TRBV6-5 and J usage is TRBJ2-5; possible D gene TRBD1, 6 bases. Germline assignment: CDR1 MNHEY and CDR2 SVGAGI. The CDR3 runs 15 residues. Trimming took 5 bases from V and 5 from J, leaving 18 bases between them. CDR3 amino acids: CASSPTGSPAETQYF. The CDR3 nucleotides read TGTGCCAGCAGTCCTACAGGGTCGCCTGCGGAGACCCAGTACTTC.

The sample holds many counts of this clonotype. The V call is TRBV5-8, the J call TRBJ2-3; TRBD2 matches 9 bases. The V segment lost 4 bases and the J segment 4 bases; nucleotides outside the gene matches: 7. The germline V gene has CDR1 SGHTS and CDR2 YDEGEE. The CDR3 consists of 15 residues. The CDR3 nucleotides are TGTGCCAGCAGCCCGAGGGCGGGAGGGGCAGATACGCAGTATTTT. Amino acid sequence: CASSPRAGGADTQYF.

This clonotype was picked up many times. The chain links TRBV5-4 to TRBJ2-5, with 8 bases lining up with TRBD2. This CDR3 is 15 amino acids long. Germline assignment: CDR1 SGHNT and CDR2 YYREEE (reference sequence). With V trimmed by 1 base and J by 1 base, 3 bases remained unmatched. CDR3 in amino acids: CASSLFGGGQETQYF. The CDR3 DNA follows: TGTGCCAGCAGCTTGTTCGGGGGGGGCCAAGAGACCCAGTACTTC.

Many counts were recorded for this clonotype. The rearrangement uses TRBV4-2 and TRBJ2-1; TRBD2 agrees at 7 bases. Losses at the gene ends were 0 bases for V and 12 bases for J; bases not matched to a gene: 17. This CDR3 has 17 residues. Germline V gene sequence: CDR1 LGHNA, CDR2 YNFKEQ. The CDR3 region is CASSQEVTAGSSMGQFF. CDR3 nucleotides: TGTGCCAGCAGCCAAGAGGTGACAGCGGGATCATCGATGGGGCAGTTCTTC.

The chain joins TRBV19 to TRBJ1-1, with a possible D match to TRBD1 (6 bases). Germline V gives CDR1 LNHDA, CDR2 SQIVND (reference sequence). This CDR3 contains 12 residues. Deletions cut 8 bases from V and 11 bases from J, with 18 bases between. CDR3 sequence reads: CASGYREVDAFF. CDR3 DNA: TGTGCCAGTGGGTACAGGGAGGTAGACGCTTTCTTT.